The entry below gives a single TCR beta chain sequence along with its context. This sample is part of a study of blood T cell repertoires in COVID-19. About the study: COVID-19 samples, acute and convalescent, were from the United States, Italy and Spain. T cells, B-cell-depleted T cells, or PBMCs supplied cDNA or gDNA.

Under the authors' procedure: By means of reference gene primer amplification, nucleated cell counts were estimated. Method: immunoSEQ multiplex PCR; TCRdb's copy keeps in-frame clones and lacks some. Clone size and the V and J calls come from that table; the DNA yielded D and trimming. The table has roughly 100,000 clones, roughly nine tenths seen once. This CDR3 region has 13 residues. Looked up from germline, CDR1 is SQVTM and CDR2 is ANQGSEA. Trimming cost V 6 bases and J 8 bases; bases outside gene matches: 10. The rearrangement joins TRBV29-1 to TRBJ1-2, with 9 positions matching TRBD1. This sequence was found in a woman aged 60-75 years with acute or convalescent COVID-19. What was sequenced was peripheral blood. The CDR3 coding sequence is TGCAGCGTCCGGGACAGGGAGACCGGAGGCTACACCTTC. This codes for CSVRDRETGGYTF. The full variable domain, rest sourced from reference TRBV29-1 and TRBJ1-2, is SAVISQKPSRDICQRGTSLTIQCQVDSQVTMMFWYRQQPGQSLTLIATANQGSEATYESGFVIDKFPISRPNLTFSTLTVSNMSPEDSSIYLCSVRDRETGGYTFGSGTRLTVV.